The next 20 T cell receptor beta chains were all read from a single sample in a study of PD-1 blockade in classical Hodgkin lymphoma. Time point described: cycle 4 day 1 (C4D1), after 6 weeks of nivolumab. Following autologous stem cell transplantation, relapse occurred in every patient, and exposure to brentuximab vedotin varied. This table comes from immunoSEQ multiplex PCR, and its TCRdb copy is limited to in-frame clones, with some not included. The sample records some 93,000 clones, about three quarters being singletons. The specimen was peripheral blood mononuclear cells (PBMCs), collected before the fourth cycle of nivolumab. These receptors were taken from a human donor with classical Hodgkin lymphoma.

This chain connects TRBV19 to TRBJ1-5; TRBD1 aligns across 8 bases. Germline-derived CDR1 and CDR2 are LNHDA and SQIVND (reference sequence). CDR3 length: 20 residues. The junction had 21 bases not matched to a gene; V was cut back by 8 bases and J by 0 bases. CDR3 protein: CASLARAVGQGGYSNQPQHF. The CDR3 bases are TGTGCCAGTCTCGCGCGGGCAGTAGGACAGGGTGGATATAGCAATCAGCCCCAGCATTTT. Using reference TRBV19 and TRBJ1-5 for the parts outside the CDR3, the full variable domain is DGGITQSPKYLFRKEGQNVTLSCEQNLNHDAMYWYRQDPGQGLRLIYYSQIVNDFQKGDIAEGYSVSREKKESFPLTVTSAQKNPTAFYLCASLARAVGQGGYSNQPQHFGDGTRLSIL.

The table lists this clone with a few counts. In nucleotides, the CDR3 is TGTGCCAGCGGGGGGTTGTGGGGGACGGAGACCCAGTACTTC. Amino acid sequence: CASGGLWGTETQYF. This chain uses TRBV28 with TRBJ2-5; D possibly corresponds to TRBD2 (6 bases). V gave up 8 bases and J gave up 5 bases, with 18 bases separating them. Germline CDR1 MDHEN, CDR2 SYDVKM. This CDR3 has 14 amino acids.

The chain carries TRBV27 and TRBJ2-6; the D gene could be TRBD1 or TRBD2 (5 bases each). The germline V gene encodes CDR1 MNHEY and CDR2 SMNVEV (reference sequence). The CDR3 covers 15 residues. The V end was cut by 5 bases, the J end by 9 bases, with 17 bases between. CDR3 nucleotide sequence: TGTGCCAGCAGTCCCTGGGAGTATCAGGGCAACGTCCTGACTTTC. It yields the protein CASSPWEYQGNVLTF.

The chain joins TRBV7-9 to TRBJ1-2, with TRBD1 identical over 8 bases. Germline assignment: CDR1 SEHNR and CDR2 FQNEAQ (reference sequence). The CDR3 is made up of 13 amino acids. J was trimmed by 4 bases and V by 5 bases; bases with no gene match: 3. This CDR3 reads CASSRRGPYGYTF. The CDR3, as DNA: TGTGCCAGCAGCCGCAGGGGGCCCTATGGCTACACCTTC.

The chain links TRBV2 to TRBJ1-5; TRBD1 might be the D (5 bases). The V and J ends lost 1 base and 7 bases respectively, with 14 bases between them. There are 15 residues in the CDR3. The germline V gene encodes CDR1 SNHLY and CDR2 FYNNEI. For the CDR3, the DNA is TGTGCCAGCAGTGAAGAAGAGGGGAGCTCGCAGCCCCAGCATTTT. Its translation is CASSEEEGSSQPQHF.

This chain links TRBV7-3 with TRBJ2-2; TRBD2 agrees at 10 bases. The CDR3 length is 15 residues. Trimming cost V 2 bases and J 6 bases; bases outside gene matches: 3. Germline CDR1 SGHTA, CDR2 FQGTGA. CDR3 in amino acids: CASSLSSGSAGELFF. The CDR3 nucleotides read TGTGCCAGCAGCTTATCTAGCGGGAGTGCCGGGGAGCTGTTTTTT.

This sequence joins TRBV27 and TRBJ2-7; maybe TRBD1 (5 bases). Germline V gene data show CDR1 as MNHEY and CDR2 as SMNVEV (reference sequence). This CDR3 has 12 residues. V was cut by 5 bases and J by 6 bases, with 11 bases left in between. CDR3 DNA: TGTGCCAGCAGTCCCAGGGTGGGCGAGCAGTACTTC. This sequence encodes CASSPRVGEQYF.

The DNA for the CDR3 is TGTGCCAGCAGCTTGTGGGGACAGGGGAATGAAAAACTGTTTTTT. It encodes CASSLWGQGNEKLFF. The chain links TRBV5-8 to TRBJ1-4; the match to TRBD1 covers 10 bases. Unmatched junction bases numbered 2, after V lost 1 base and J lost 5 bases. The CDR3 contains 15 residues. Germline V lookup: CDR1 SGHTS, CDR2 YDEGEE.

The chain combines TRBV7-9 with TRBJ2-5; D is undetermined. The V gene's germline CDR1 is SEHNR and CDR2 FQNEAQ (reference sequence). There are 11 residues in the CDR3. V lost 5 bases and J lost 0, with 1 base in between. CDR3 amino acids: CASSNQETQYF. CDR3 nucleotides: TGTGCCAGCAGCAACCAAGAGACCCAGTACTTC.

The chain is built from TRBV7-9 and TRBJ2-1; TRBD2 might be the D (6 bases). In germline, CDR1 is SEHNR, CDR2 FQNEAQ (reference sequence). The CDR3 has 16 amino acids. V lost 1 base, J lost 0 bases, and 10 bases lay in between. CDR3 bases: TGTGCCAGCAGCTTAGGGGGTAGCGGCTCCTACAATGAGCAGTTCTTC. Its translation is CASSLGGSGSYNEQFF. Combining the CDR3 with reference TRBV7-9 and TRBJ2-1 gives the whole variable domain DTGVSQNPRHKITKRGQNVTFRCDPISEHNRLYWYRQTLGQGPEFLTYFQNEAQLEKSRLLSDRFSAERPKGSFSTLEIQRTEQGDSAMYLCASSLGGSGSYNEQFFGPGTRLTVL.

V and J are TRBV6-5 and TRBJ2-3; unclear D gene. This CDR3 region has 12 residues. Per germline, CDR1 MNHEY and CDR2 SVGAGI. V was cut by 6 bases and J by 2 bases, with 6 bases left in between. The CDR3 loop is CASSPNTDTQYF. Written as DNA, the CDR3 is TGTGCCAGCAGCCCGAACACAGATACGCAGTATTTT.

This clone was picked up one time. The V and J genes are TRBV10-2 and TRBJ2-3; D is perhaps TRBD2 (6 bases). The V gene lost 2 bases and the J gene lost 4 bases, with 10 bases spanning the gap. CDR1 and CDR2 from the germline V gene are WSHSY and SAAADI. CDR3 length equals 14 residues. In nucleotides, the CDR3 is TGCGCCAGCAGTGAGGTAGAGCGGGCAGATACGCAGTATTTT. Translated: CASSEVERADTQYF.

CDR3: CASSEGWGEQYF. The CDR3 DNA follows: TGTGCCAGCAGTGAAGGATGGGGAGAGCAGTACTTC. V usage is TRBV2 and J usage is TRBJ2-7; the D is unclear. This CDR3 region has 12 residues. Trimming removed 1 base at V and 7 bases at J, with 8 bases between. Germline V gives CDR1 SNHLY, CDR2 FYNNEI.

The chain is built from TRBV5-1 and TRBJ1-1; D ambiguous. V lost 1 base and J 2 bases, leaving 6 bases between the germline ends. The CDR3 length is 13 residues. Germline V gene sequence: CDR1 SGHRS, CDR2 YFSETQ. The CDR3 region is CASSLYANTEAFF. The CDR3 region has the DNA TGCGCCAGCAGCTTGTACGCTAACACTGAAGCTTTCTTT.

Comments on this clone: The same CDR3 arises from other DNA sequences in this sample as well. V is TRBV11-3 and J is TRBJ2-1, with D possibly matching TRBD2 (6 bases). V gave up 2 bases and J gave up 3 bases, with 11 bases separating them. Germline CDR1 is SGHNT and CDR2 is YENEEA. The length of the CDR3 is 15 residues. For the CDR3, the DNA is TGTGCCAGCAGCTTAAGAGGAGGGGTCTACAATGAGCAGTTCTTC. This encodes CASSLRGGVYNEQFF. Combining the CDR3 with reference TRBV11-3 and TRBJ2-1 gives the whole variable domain EAGVVQSPRYKIIEKKQPVAFWCNPISGHNTLYWYLQNLGQGPELLIRYENEEAVDDSQLPKDRFSAERLKGVDSTLKIQPAELGDSAVYLCASSLRGGVYNEQFFGPGTRLTVL.

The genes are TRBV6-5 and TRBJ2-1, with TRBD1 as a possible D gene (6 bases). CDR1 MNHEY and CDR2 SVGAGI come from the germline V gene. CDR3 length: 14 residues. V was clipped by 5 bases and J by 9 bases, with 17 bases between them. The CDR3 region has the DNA TGTGCCAGCAGTCCCCAGGCCGGGACATTTGAGCAGTTCTTC. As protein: CASSPQAGTFEQFF.

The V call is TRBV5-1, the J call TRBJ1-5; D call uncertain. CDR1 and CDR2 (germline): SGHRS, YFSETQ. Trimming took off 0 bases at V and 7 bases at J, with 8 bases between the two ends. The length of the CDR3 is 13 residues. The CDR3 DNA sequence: TGCGCCAGCAGCTTGGGGCAGGACCAGCCCCAGCATTTT. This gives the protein CASSLGQDQPQHF. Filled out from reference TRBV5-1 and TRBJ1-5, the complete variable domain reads KAGVTQTPRYLIKTRGQQVTLSCSPISGHRSVSWYQQTPGQGLQFLFEYFSETQRNKGNFPGRFSGRQFSNSRSEMNVSTLELGDSALYLCASSLGQDQPQHFGDGTRLSIL.

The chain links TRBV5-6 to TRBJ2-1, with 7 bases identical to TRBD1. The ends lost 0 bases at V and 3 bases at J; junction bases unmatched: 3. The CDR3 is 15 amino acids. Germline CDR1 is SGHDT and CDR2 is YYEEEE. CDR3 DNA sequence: TGTGCCAGCAGCTTGGCAGGGGGTTTCTACAATGAGCAGTTCTTC. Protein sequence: CASSLAGGFYNEQFF.

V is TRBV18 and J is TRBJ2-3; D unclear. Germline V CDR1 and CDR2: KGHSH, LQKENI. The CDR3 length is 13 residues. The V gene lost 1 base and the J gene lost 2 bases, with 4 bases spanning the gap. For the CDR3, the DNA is TGTGCCAGCTCACCACTATCCACAGATACGCAGTATTTT. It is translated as CASSPLSTDTQYF.

The CDR3 nucleotides are TGTGCCAGCAGTTTATTAAGACTCAGGGACACTGAAGCTTTCTTT. It translates to CASSLLRLRDTEAFF. This sequence joins TRBV27 and TRBJ1-1, with D possibly being TRBD1 (5 bases). V was pared by 1 base and J by 3 bases, with 12 bases between. The CDR3 consists of 15 residues. Germline loops: CDR1 MNHEY, CDR2 SMNVEV (reference sequence).